This TCR beta chain came from a study of CD8+ T cells in alopecia areata. V shed 10 bases, J shed 5 bases, and the junction held 10 bases outside the gene matches. From germline, CDR1 is SGDLS and CDR2 YYNGEE. This CDR3 has 13 amino acids. RNA, once extracted, was reverse transcribed into cDNA for use as the sequencing template. Method: immunoSEQ multiplex PCR; TCRdb's copy keeps in-frame clones and lacks some. The table shows 190,000 or so clones, with roughly three fifths occurring only once. Treatment given: oral pan-JAK inhibitor, 5-10 mg twice daily. The chain combines TRBV9 with TRBJ2-3; 7 bases align to TRBD2. This material consisted of CD4+ T cells sorted from blood, taken at week 4, from a patient treated with tofacitinib. This receptor was obtained from a human donor with alopecia areata. The CDR3 coding sequence is TGTGCCTCCACGGGGGGTCCCGGAGATACGCAGTATTTT. Amino acid sequence: CASTGGPGDTQYF. The whole variable domain, remainder taken from reference TRBV9 and TRBJ2-3, is DSGVTQTPKHLITATGQRVTLRCSPRSGDLSVYWYQQSLDQGLQFLIQYYNGEERAKGNILERFSAQQFPDLHSELNLSSLELGDSALYFCASTGGPGDTQYFGPGTRLTVL.